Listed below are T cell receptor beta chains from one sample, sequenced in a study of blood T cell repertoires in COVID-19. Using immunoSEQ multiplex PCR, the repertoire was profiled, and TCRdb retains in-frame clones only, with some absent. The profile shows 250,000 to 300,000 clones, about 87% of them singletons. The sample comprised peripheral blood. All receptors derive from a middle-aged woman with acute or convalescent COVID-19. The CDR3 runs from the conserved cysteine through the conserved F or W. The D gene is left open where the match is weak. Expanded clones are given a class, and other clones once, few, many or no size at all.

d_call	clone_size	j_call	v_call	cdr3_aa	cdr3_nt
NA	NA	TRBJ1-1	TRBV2	CASQGDTEAFF	TGTGCCTCCCAAGGGGACACTGAAGCTTTCTTT
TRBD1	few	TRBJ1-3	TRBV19	CASIAGGSGNTIYF	TGTGCCAGTATTGCAGGGGGCTCTGGAAACACCATATATTTT
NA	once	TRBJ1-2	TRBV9	CASSVDPKPNYGYTF	TGTGCCAGCAGCGTAGATCCCAAGCCTAACTATGGCTACACCTTC
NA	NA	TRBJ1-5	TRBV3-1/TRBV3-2	CASSQDWAQPQHF	TGTGCCAGCAGCCAAGATTGGGCGCAGCCCCAGCATTTT
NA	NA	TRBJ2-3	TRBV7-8	CASSQTTTDTQYF	TGTGCCAGCAGCCAAACAACAACAGATACGCAGTATTTT
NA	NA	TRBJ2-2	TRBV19	CASSRTTSLSTGELFF	TGTGCCAGTAGTAGAACCACTAGCTTGAGCACCGGGGAGCTGTTTTTT
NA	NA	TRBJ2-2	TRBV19	CASSIEGHTNTGELFF	TGTGCCAGTAGTATAGAGGGACATACGAACACCGGGGAGCTGTTTTTT
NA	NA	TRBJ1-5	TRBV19	CASSMGGNQPQHF	TGTGCCAGTAGTATGGGAGGGAATCAGCCCCAGCATTTT
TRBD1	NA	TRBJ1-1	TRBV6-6	CASYRDRKAFF	TGTGCCAGCTACCGGGACAGAAAAGCTTTCTTT
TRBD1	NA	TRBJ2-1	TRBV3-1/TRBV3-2	CASSTGQGYDNEQFF	TGTGCCAGCAGTACGGGACAGGGTTACGACAATGAGCAGTTCTTC
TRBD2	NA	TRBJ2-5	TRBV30	CAWSGVGGGRETQYF	TGTGCCTGGAGTGGGGTTGGGGGGGGAAGGGAGACCCAGTACTTC
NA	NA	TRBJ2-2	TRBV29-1	CSVLRGLNTGELFF	TGCAGCGTTTTGCGGGGGCTGAACACCGGGGAGCTGTTTTTT
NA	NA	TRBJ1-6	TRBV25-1	CASSGEGEPLHF	TGTGCCAGCAGTGGCGAAGGGGAACCCCTCCACTTT
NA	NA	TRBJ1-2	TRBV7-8	CASSSTGFNNYGYTF	TGTGCCAGCAGCTCAACAGGATTTAATAACTATGGCTACACCTTC
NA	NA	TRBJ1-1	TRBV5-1	CASSLAGANTEAFF	TGCGCCAGCAGCTTGGCTGGGGCGAACACTGAAGCTTTCTTT
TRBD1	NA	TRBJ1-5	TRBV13	CASSFGTGNQPQHF	TGTGCCAGCAGCTTCGGGACAGGCAATCAGCCCCAGCATTTT
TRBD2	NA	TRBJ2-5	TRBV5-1	CASSDGRLAGQETQYF	TGCGCCAGCAGCGATGGGAGGCTAGCGGGCCAAGAGACCCAGTACTTC